The subject of this entry is one T cell receptor beta chain. The antigen remains undetermined. This specimen comes from a study of blood T cells in healthy people across ages. Study findings and constraints: Significant beta diversity loss was already apparent by age about 42, declining roughly linearly.

Germline assignment: CDR1 KGHSH and CDR2 LQKENI. The CDR3 is made up of 19 amino acids. V was pared by 2 bases and J by 6 bases, with 13 bases of the junction left unmatched. A second PCR, run for roughly 7 to 11 cycles, used a sample-barcoded 5' primer plus a J-beta primer mix. Using its own MiXCR run on the 5' RACE reads, TCRdb lists one record per CDR3 protein. The sample includes 850,000 to 950,000 distinct CDR3 sequences, about 28% of them seen just once. The specimen sequenced was blood. The sequence derives from a woman of 80 years or more in good health. The rearrangement links TRBV18 to TRBJ2-3; 14 bases match TRBD2. The CDR3 sequence: CASSPNHGTSGGPGDTQYF. The CDR3 coding sequence is TGTGCCAGCTCACCAAACCATGGGACTAGCGGGGGCCCCGGGGATACGCAGTATTTT.